Here is one T cell receptor beta chain with its context. Its specificity is unknown. This sample is part of a study of cytomegalovirus exposure and HLA in healthy donors. The study's findings and limits: A later analysis associated under 20,000 TCR beta sequences with HLA alleles at a 0.05 false discovery rate.

Use of 60 Vbeta and 13 Jbeta primers characterized the PCR. Only in-frame clones appear in the TCRdb table, and some are missing; sequencing was by immunoSEQ multiplex PCR. This sample has 150,000 to 200,000 clones, with 80% to 85% found just once. The CDR3 has 17 amino acids. In germline, CDR1 is SGHNT, CDR2 YYREEE (reference sequence). V lost 3 bases to trimming and J lost 0 bases; unmatched junction nucleotides: 6. The V gene is TRBV5-4, the J gene TRBJ2-2; 9 nucleotides agree with TRBD2. The receptor comes from a man between 50 and 59 years old in good health and CMV-seropositive. The sample taken for sequencing was PBMCs. The CDR3 here is CASSSTTSGPNTGELFF. The CDR3 DNA reads TGTGCCAGCAGCTCAACGACTAGCGGCCCGAACACCGGGGAGCTGTTTTTT.